These T cell receptor beta chains were read from a single sample in a study of T cells in Graves' hyperthyroidism and ophthalmopathy. One entry per CDR3 protein results from TCRdb running MiXCR on the multiplex PCR reads. There are just under 750,000 distinct CDR3 sequences in the sample; 35% occur only once, and around 31% lies in the top ten. Material: blood. The receptors were gathered from a woman aged 35 to 49 with Graves' hyperthyroidism. Each CDR3 is given with its conserved first and last residue. Fields, in order: J gene, clone size, D gene, V gene, CDR3 protein, CDR3 DNA. The D gene is left open where the match is weak. Size tells how often a clone was seen (once, few, many) or the class of an expanded clone, and some rows leave it out.

>TRBJ1-1|few|NA|TRBV5-5
CASSQYSTQNTEAFF
TGCGCCAGCAGCCAATATTCCACCCAGAACACTGAAGCTTTCTTT
>TRBJ1-2|NA|NA|TRBV12-3/TRBV12-4
CASSYQEYGYTF
TGTGCCAGCAGTTACCAGGAGTATGGCTACACCTTC
>TRBJ1-2|many|NA|TRBV7-9
CASRIGGLGYTF
TGTGCCAGCAGGATAGGAGGCCTGGGCTACACCTTC
>TRBJ1-1|NA|NA|TRBV20-1
CSARMGGTRNTEAFF
TGCAGTGCTAGAATGGGCGGGACGAGGAACACTGAAGCTTTCTTT
>TRBJ2-7|NA|TRBD1|TRBV6-1
CASLTGMSEQYF
TGTGCCAGCCTGACAGGGATGAGCGAGCAGTACTTC
>TRBJ2-5|many|NA|TRBV2
CASSVEGWGTQYF
TGTGCCAGCAGTGTGGAAGGCTGGGGGACCCAGTACTTC
>TRBJ1-2|NA|NA|TRBV10-3
CAIRTPPTNGYTF
TGTGCCATCAGGACCCCCCCGACGAATGGCTACACCTTC
>TRBJ1-1|NA|TRBD1|TRBV7-2
CASSLGWDRDTEAFF
TGTGCCAGCAGCTTAGGTTGGGACAGGGACACTGAAGCTTTCTTT
>TRBJ1-4|many|NA|TRBV25-1
CASSDRWKNREKLFF
TGTGCCAGCAGTGATCGTTGGAAGAACCGTGAAAAACTGTTTTTT
>TRBJ1-1|few|TRBD1|TRBV19
CASSPAGGTEAFF
TGTGCCAGTAGTCCTGCAGGGGGGACTGAAGCTTTCTTT
>TRBJ1-2|few|NA|TRBV5-1
CASTLAGGYTF
TGCGCCAGCACTTTAGCGGGGGGCTACACCTTC
>TRBJ1-2|NA|NA|TRBV12-3/TRBV12-4
CASRPWGGANGYTF
TGTGCCAGCAGACCCTGGGGGGGGGCCAATGGCTACACCTTC
>TRBJ1-6|many|TRBD1|TRBV20-1
CSARGQLNSPLHF
TGCAGTGCTAGGGGACAGCTGAATTCACCCCTCCACTTT
>TRBJ2-2|few|TRBD2|TRBV13
CASSAPLAGETGELFF
TGTGCCAGCAGCGCACCACTAGCGGGGGAGACCGGGGAGCTGTTTTTT
>TRBJ1-4|many|NA|TRBV29-1
CSVRATNEKLFF
TGCAGCGTTCGGGCAACTAATGAAAAACTGTTTTTT
>TRBJ1-1|NA|NA|TRBV6-1
CASSGTVSVSFF
TGTGCCAGCAGTGGGACAGTGAGTGTATCTTTCTTT
>TRBJ1-3|many|TRBD1|TRBV10-3
CAIKGGGNTIYF
TGTGCCATCAAAGGGGGCGGAAACACCATATATTTT
>TRBJ1-1|many|NA|TRBV12-3/TRBV12-4
CASSLQGTNTEAFF
TGTGCCAGCAGCTTACAGGGAACTAACACTGAAGCTTTCTTT
>TRBJ1-1|many|NA|TRBV9
CASSVDIGKGTEAFF
TGTGCCAGCAGCGTAGATATAGGGAAGGGCACTGAAGCTTTCTTT
>TRBJ2-7|NA|TRBD1|TRBV14
CASSLPGQGPLTSYEQYF
TGTGCCAGCAGCTTGCCGGGACAGGGACCCCTTACGTCCTACGAGCAGTACTTC
>TRBJ2-7|once|TRBD2|TRBV11-2
CASSFTKAGGVNEQYF
TGTGCCAGCAGCTTCACGAAAGCGGGAGGGGTGAATGAGCAGTACTTC
>TRBJ1-2|NA|NA|TRBV18
CASSPLILNDYGYTF
TGTGCCAGCTCACCGCTTATCCTCAATGACTATGGCTACACCTTC
>TRBJ2-7|many|NA|TRBV6-2/TRBV6-3
CASSEETAIEQYF
TGTGCCAGCAGCGAAGAGACAGCCATCGAGCAGTACTTC
>TRBJ1-2|NA|NA|TRBV7-9
CASSLSGTSLSYGYTF
TGTGCCAGCAGCTTGTCCGGGACTTCATTATCCTATGGCTACACCTTC
>TRBJ2-2|NA|NA|TRBV6-1
CASSDATRRAGELFF
TGTGCCAGCAGCGATGCGACAAGACGCGCCGGGGAGCTGTTTTTT
>TRBJ1-1|NA|TRBD1|TRBV5-1
CASSGRTGDYTEAFF
TGCGCCAGCAGCGGACGGACAGGAGATTACACTGAAGCTTTCTTT
>TRBJ1-6|many|NA|TRBV6-5
CASSYSGDSPLHF
TGTGCCAGCAGTTACTCGGGAGATTCACCCCTCCACTTT
>TRBJ1-1|NA|NA|TRBV29-1
CSVGALGQKTEAFF
TGCAGCGTGGGTGCCTTAGGACAGAAGACCGAAGCTTTCTTT
>TRBJ2-5|NA|TRBD1|TRBV7-9
CASSHRDRGRETQYF
TGTGCCAGCAGCCACCGGGACAGGGGGCGGGAGACCCAGTACTTC
>TRBJ1-2|NA|NA|TRBV24-1
CASSYPPSAGTNYGYTF
TGTGCCAGCAGTTACCCCCCCTCTGCGGGTACTAACTATGGCTACACCTTC
>TRBJ2-7|many|TRBD1|TRBV19
CASSIGTGSYEQYF
TGTGCCAGTAGTATCGGGACAGGGTCCTACGAGCAGTACTTC
>TRBJ1-1|NA|NA|TRBV5-1
CASSSEGRNTEAFF
TGCGCCAGCAGCTCGGAGGGGAGGAACACTGAAGCTTTCTTT
>TRBJ2-7|NA|NA|TRBV6-2/TRBV6-3
CASSPRQGSEQYF
TGTGCCAGCAGTCCCAGGCAGGGGAGCGAGCAGTACTTC
>TRBJ2-1|NA|TRBD2|TRBV20-1
CSASFLAGQNEQFF
TGCAGTGCTAGTTTTCTAGCGGGGCAAAATGAGCAGTTCTTC
>TRBJ1-1|NA|NA|TRBV5-1
CATSESDTEAFF
TGCGCCACCTCAGAATCCGACACTGAAGCTTTCTTT
>TRBJ1-5|many|NA|TRBV2
CASSDPGTFGASDQHF
TGTGCCAGCAGTGACCCCGGGACATTCGGGGCCTCGGACCAGCATTTT
>TRBJ2-2|NA|NA|TRBV11-2
CASSSTFRTGELFF
TGTGCCAGCAGCTCCACCTTCCGTACCGGGGAGCTGTTTTTT
>TRBJ1-3|NA|NA|TRBV7-2
CASGRNSGNTIYF
TGTGCCAGCGGACGGAACTCTGGAAACACCATATATTTT
>TRBJ1-5|many|NA|TRBV10-3
CAISGQPNQPQHF
TGTGCCATCAGCGGACAGCCAAATCAGCCCCAGCATTTT
>TRBJ1-4|NA|NA|TRBV7-2
CASSGGSGEKLFF
TGTGCCAGCAGCGGGGGGTCGGGTGAAAAACTGTTTTTT
>TRBJ1-5|NA|NA|TRBV6-5
CASSLEIGGDQPQHF
TGTGCCAGCAGCCTCGAAATCGGGGGGGATCAGCCCCAGCATTTT
>TRBJ1-1|NA|NA|TRBV5-6
CASRNQGLVEAFF
TGTGCCAGCAGAAATCAGGGTCTTGTTGAAGCTTTCTTT
>TRBJ1-1|many|TRBD1|TRBV24-1
CATSESTGTGNEAFF
TGTGCCACCAGTGAATCTACCGGGACAGGGAATGAAGCTTTCTTT
>TRBJ1-6|many|TRBD1|TRBV7-8
CASILSPGQIANSPLHF
TGTGCCAGCATCCTTTCGCCGGGACAGATAGCTAATTCACCCCTCCACTTT
>TRBJ2-7|many|NA|TRBV12-3/TRBV12-4
CASSYGSPVPSEQYF
TGTGCCAGCAGTTATGGTAGCCCCGTACCTTCCGAGCAGTACTTC
>TRBJ1-2|NA|NA|TRBV7-9
CASSPEGSEGGYTF
TGTGCCAGCAGCCCAGAGGGCTCCGAAGGGGGCTACACCTTC
>TRBJ2-1|NA|TRBD2|TRBV7-9
CASSLEASGGQQFF
TGTGCCAGCAGCTTAGAGGCTAGCGGGGGGCAACAGTTCTTC
>TRBJ1-5|many|NA|TRBV12-3/TRBV12-4
CASRAGRFNQPQHF
TGTGCCAGCAGAGCGGGACGGTTCAATCAGCCCCAGCATTTT
>TRBJ2-5|NA|NA|TRBV5-1
CASSLSPSGETQYF
TGCGCCAGCAGCTTGTCCCCATCCGGGGAGACCCAGTACTTC
>TRBJ2-5|many|NA|TRBV20-1
CSANRQDRKAQYF
TGCAGTGCCAACAGACAGGACCGGAAGGCCCAGTACTTC